These 18 T cell receptor beta chains share one sample of origin, sequenced in a study of blood T cell repertoires in COVID-19. The data were produced by immunoSEQ multiplex PCR, yet TCRdb's version contains in-frame clones alone and is incomplete. The sample shows 110,000 or so clones, 84% of them seen only once. The sequenced sample was peripheral blood. Receptors originate from a woman in her thirties or forties with acute or convalescent COVID-19.

V gene TRBV27 combines with J gene TRBJ2-7; D perhaps matches TRBD1 (5 bases). Germline CDR1 reads MNHEY; CDR2 reads SMNVEV (reference sequence). This CDR3 has 13 residues. V gave up 10 bases and J gave up 5 bases, with 18 bases separating them. The CDR3 reads CATQARARDEQYF. In DNA form, the CDR3 reads TGTGCCACCCAGGCCAGGGCTAGGGACGAGCAGTACTTC.

The V call is TRBV7-9, the J call TRBJ2-7, with D unclear. Germline V CDR1 and CDR2: SEHNR, FQNEAQ (reference sequence). V was pared by 6 bases and J by 6 bases, with 15 bases between. This CDR3 is 13 amino acids long. CDR3 protein: CASRPVGQTEQYF. CDR3 bases: TGTGCCAGCAGGCCCGTTGGGCAAACCGAGCAGTACTTC.

CDR3 sequence reads: CASSPPPGGFEQYF. In nucleotides, the CDR3 is TGTGCCAGCTCACCACCGCCAGGGGGCTTCGAGCAGTACTTC. J is TRBJ2-7 and V is TRBV18; 8 nucleotides match TRBD1. CDR3 length: 14 residues. Looked up from germline, CDR1 is KGHSH and CDR2 is LQKENI. The ends lost 0 bases at V and 6 bases at J; junction bases unmatched: 4.

The J gene is TRBJ1-2, the V gene TRBV5-8; D perhaps matches TRBD1 (6 bases). The CDR3 runs 16 residues. V gave up 3 bases and J gave up 8 bases, with 23 bases separating them. Germline V CDR1 and CDR2: SGHTS, YDEGEE. Here the CDR3 reads CASSSLGGLRGLGYTF. The CDR3 DNA follows: TGTGCCAGCAGCTCGCTGGGTGGACTCAGGGGATTAGGCTACACCTTC.

This clone was counted between two and nine times. The CDR3 sequence is CASSEGGLAGLPGELFF. CDR3 in DNA: TGCGCCAGCAGTGAGGGTGGACTAGCGGGGCTCCCCGGGGAGCTGTTTTTT. V gene TRBV10-1 combines with J gene TRBJ2-2; TRBD2 aligns across 12 bases. This CDR3 region has 17 residues. Losses at the gene ends were 2 bases for V and 6 bases for J; bases not matched to a gene: 7. In germline, CDR1 is WNHNN, CDR2 SYGVQD (reference sequence).

This chain connects TRBV4-3 to TRBJ2-3; unclear D gene. Germline CDR1 is LGHNA and CDR2 is YSLEER. The CDR3 contains 14 residues. V was clipped by 2 bases and J by 0 bases, with 6 bases between them. The CDR3 DNA sequence: TGCGCCAGCAGCCAATCCAGGAGCACAGATACGCAGTATTTT. Amino acids: CASSQSRSTDTQYF.

V gene TRBV27 combines with J gene TRBJ2-2; perhaps TRBD1 as D (7 bases). From germline, CDR1 is MNHEY and CDR2 SMNVEV (reference sequence). The CDR3 loop spans 19 amino acids. The V end lost 5 bases, the J end lost 0 bases, and 22 bases lay between the germline ends. The CDR3 coding sequence is TGTGCCAGCAGTCAAGGAAAGACAGGGACTCCCGCGAACACCGGGGAGCTGTTTTTT. This codes for CASSQGKTGTPANTGELFF.

This chain connects TRBV5-1 to TRBJ2-3; 7 bases match TRBD1. The CDR3 contains 15 residues. The ends lost 3 bases at V and 2 bases at J; junction bases unmatched: 6. Germline loops: CDR1 SGHRS, CDR2 YFSETQ. CDR3 protein: CASSSRDRPTDTQYF. The DNA for the CDR3 is TGCGCCAGCAGCTCCCGGGACAGACCCACAGATACGCAGTATTTT.

V is TRBV5-1 and J is TRBJ2-7; maybe TRBD1 (8 bases). Trimming removed 4 bases at V and 4 bases at J, with 18 bases between. The CDR3 runs 15 residues. CDR1 and CDR2 (germline): SGHRS, YFSETQ. The CDR3 DNA is TGCGCCAGCAGCACAAGCGGGACAGGAACTTACGAGCAGTACTTC. This sequence encodes CASSTSGTGTYEQYF.

The chain recombines TRBV28 with TRBJ1-6, with 8 bases matching TRBD1. This CDR3 is 14 amino acids long. Germline lookup yields CDR1 MDHEN and CDR2 SYDVKM. V was clipped by 2 bases and J by 10 bases; unmatched bases: 4. CDR3 DNA: TGTGCCAGCAGTTTAATGACAGGGGCATCACCCCTCCACTTT. It codes for CASSLMTGASPLHF.

J is TRBJ1-1 and V is TRBV4-1; possibly TRBD1 for D (6 bases). V lost 3 bases, J lost 2 bases, and 10 bases lay in between. The germline CDR1 and CDR2 sequences are MGHRA and YSYEKL. This CDR3 is built from 14 residues. This chain's CDR3 is CASSQEGGNTEAFF. The CDR3 DNA reads TGCGCCAGCAGCCAGGAAGGGGGAAACACTGAAGCTTTCTTT.

The rearrangement uses TRBV2 and TRBJ2-7; D possibly corresponds to TRBD1 (5 bases). V lost 1 base, J lost 5 bases, and 12 bases lay in between. The CDR3 has 14 amino acids. The germline CDR1 and CDR2 sequences are SNHLY and FYNNEI. CDR3 nucleotide sequence: TGTGCCAGCAGTGAAGACAGGAGTCTAGACGAGCAGTACTTC. This encodes CASSEDRSLDEQYF. Full variable domain (remainder filled in from reference TRBV2 and TRBJ2-7): EPEVTQTPSHQVTQMGQEVILRCVPISNHLYFYWYRQILGQKVEFLVSFYNNEISEKSEIFDDQFSVERPDGSNFTLKIRSTKLEDSAMYFCASSEDRSLDEQYFGPGTRLTVT.

This clone was detected only once. V gene TRBV9 combines with J gene TRBJ1-2, with 8 bases identical to TRBD1. Germline lookup yields CDR1 SGDLS and CDR2 YYNGEE. The junction had 9 bases not matched to a gene; V was cut back by 3 bases and J by 8 bases. The CDR3 covers 14 residues. The CDR3 loop is CASSAQATGVGYTF. In nucleotides, the CDR3 is TGTGCCAGCAGCGCCCAGGCGACAGGGGTAGGCTACACCTTC.

This clone was seen more than once but under ten times. The chain has TRBV9 and TRBJ2-1; 10 bases are a match to TRBD2. Germline values: CDR1 SGDLS, CDR2 YYNGEE. V was pared by 10 bases and J by 3 bases, with 13 bases of the junction left unmatched. This CDR3 is 16 amino acids long. The CDR3 nucleotides are TGTGCCTCCCTACCCCCTAGCGGGGGATACTACAATGAGCAGTTCTTC. Its protein product is CASLPPSGGYYNEQFF. The whole variable domain, remainder taken from reference TRBV9 and TRBJ2-1, is DSGVTQTPKHLITATGQRVTLRCSPRSGDLSVYWYQQSLDQGLQFLIQYYNGEERAKGNILERFSAQQFPDLHSELNLSSLELGDSALYFCASLPPSGGYYNEQFFGPGTRLTVL.

The CDR3 sequence is CATSDAGDKLNEQFF. The CDR3 region has the DNA TGTGCCACCAGTGACGCAGGGGATAAACTGAATGAGCAGTTCTTC. The chain is built from TRBV24-1 and TRBJ2-1; maybe TRBD1 (6 bases). V lost 4 bases, J lost 7 bases, and 16 bases lay in between. Germline V CDR1 and CDR2: KGHDR, SFDVKD. CDR3 size: 15 residues.

This clone showed up just a few times. The chain links TRBV27 to TRBJ2-7; 9 bases are shared with TRBD1. V dropped 6 bases and J dropped 4; count of bases not matched to a gene: 10. The CDR3 consists of 15 residues. Germline lookup yields CDR1 MNHEY and CDR2 SMNVEV (reference sequence). The chain's CDR3 is CASSLTGTGQYEQYF. Written as DNA, the CDR3 is TGTGCCAGCAGCCTAACCGGGACAGGGCAATACGAGCAGTACTTC.

The chain is built from TRBV6-8 and TRBJ2-7, with a weak D call TRBD2 (5 bases). V was cut by 11 bases and J by 0 bases, with 17 bases left in between. Germline V CDR1 and CDR2: MNHGY, SAAAGT. This CDR3 spans 14 amino acids. The CDR3 is CAGPDSLTSYEQYF. Written as DNA, the CDR3 is TGTGCCGGCCCGGACTCTTTGACCTCCTACGAGCAGTACTTC.

The chain has TRBV5-1 and TRBJ2-5, with TRBD1 identical over 7 bases. V gave up 2 bases and J gave up 9 bases; unmatched junction bases: 13. This CDR3 contains 15 residues. The V gene's germline CDR1 is SGHRS and CDR2 YFSETQ. The CDR3 loop is CASSFSGTEGRPQYF. The CDR3 DNA reads TGCGCCAGCAGCTTCTCAGGGACAGAGGGGAGACCCCAGTACTTC. The entire variable domain, with the rest obtained from reference TRBV5-1 and TRBJ2-5, is as follows: KAGVTQTPRYLIKTRGQQVTLSCSPISGHRSVSWYQQTPGQGLQFLFEYFSETQRNKGNFPGRFSGRQFSNSRSEMNVSTLELGDSALYLCASSFSGTEGRPQYFGPGTRLLVL.